These T cell receptor beta chains were read from a single sample in a study of T cells in Graves' hyperthyroidism and ophthalmopathy. TCRdb reanalysed the multiplex PCR reads using MiXCR and keeps one entry per CDR3 protein. The table includes 400,000 or so distinct CDR3 sequences, roughly 15% detected once. Sequencing was performed on blood. These receptor sequences come from a woman in her sixties or seventies with Graves' ophthalmopathy. The conserved cysteine and the conserved F or W are not part of the CDR3 here. Each record gives: V gene, clone size, J gene, CDR3 protein. Only some rows state a clone size, as once, few, many or a class for expanded clones.

TRBV7-9,-,TRBJ2-2,ASSSPELASAGELF
TRBV5-1,-,TRBJ2-5,ASSLSGQPLGETQY
TRBV6-1,many,TRBJ1-5,ASSDGFNQPQH
TRBV18,-,TRBJ2-7,ASSPGQKSEQY
TRBV11-2,many,TRBJ1-3,ASSLDNSGNTIY
TRBV7-2,-,TRBJ1-3,ASSLVRSEPGNTIY
TRBV28,-,TRBJ1-6,ASSSTEGGHSPLH
TRBV10-3,many,TRBJ2-2,AISDASVRTGELF
TRBV28,many,TRBJ2-3,ASRGGTDTQY
TRBV2,few,TRBJ1-1,ASSERGDTEAF
TRBV28,many,TRBJ2-1,ASTKAGGPHSYNEQF
TRBV28,few,TRBJ1-5,ASRPPPGQGYNQPQH
TRBV28,many,TRBJ2-7,ASSNRFGTSGSMFEQY
TRBV11-2,many,TRBJ2-7,ASSYAGTGGSYEQY
TRBV10-3,-,TRBJ2-3,AISEPRWADTQY
TRBV19,many,TRBJ2-6,ASSSYDWAEGANVLT
TRBV7-2,-,TRBJ1-2,ASSLAIGGLHGYT
TRBV20-1,many,TRBJ2-3,SANRPLAGDTDTQY
TRBV2,many,TRBJ1-4,ASSRWANEKLF
TRBV5-1,many,TRBJ2-6,ASSLTDNPLLGANVLT
TRBV7-7,many,TRBJ2-1,ASSPTGTRGAYNEQF
TRBV5-1,many,TRBJ1-4,ASSLEATGGEKLF
TRBV2,many,TRBJ2-1,ASRAPPSGTSGFNEQF
TRBV3-1,many,TRBJ2-7,ASSQGTSGIHEQY
TRBV29-1,-,TRBJ2-7,SVALSRAGGSYEQY
TRBV4-1,many,TRBJ1-5,ASSQDSSEVRGSNQPQH
TRBV5-6,-,TRBJ1-2,ASSLSRTGGAYGYT
TRBV27,-,TRBJ2-7,ASSLSGTSLSYEQY
TRBV10-2,many,TRBJ2-7,ASSRNQGGEQY
TRBV5-6,-,TRBJ2-5,ASSRLAQETQY
TRBV9,many,TRBJ2-1,ASSVSGNTNEQF